Sequencing of this TCR beta chain was carried out in a study of cytomegalovirus exposure and HLA in healthy donors. General study points: The Asian-associated ancestry cluster reportedly had fewer N-insertions than the approximately 690-donor mean in a later analysis. Rarity characterized most TCR sequences, yet some public TCRs appeared in many donors.

With 0 bases clipped from V and 9 bases from J, the junction kept 7 bases outside the gene matches. The CDR3 contains 16 residues. Per germline, CDR1 SGHNT and CDR2 YYREEE (reference sequence). Donors showed nominal health when sampled, although they likely had unrecorded immune exposures. Only one count was recorded for this clone. What it binds is unknown. The PCR had 60 Vbeta and 13 Jbeta primers. The method was immunoSEQ multiplex PCR; TCRdb's version includes in-frame clones alone and lacks a portion of them. The repertoire has over 200,000 clones, 78% of them found once; the top ten carry 3.5% to 4%.

This sequence originates from a male donor in good health and CMV-seronegative. Sequenced input: PBMCs. V gene TRBV5-4 combines with J gene TRBJ2-1; the match to TRBD2 covers 12 bases. This CDR3 is CASSLDGLAGFSEQFF. As DNA, the CDR3 is TGTGCCAGCAGCTTGGATGGACTAGCGGGATTTAGTGAGCAGTTCTTC.